The entry below describes one TCR beta chain. Its specificity is unknown. At least 7 million PBMCs were isolated per sample. A J-beta primer mix and a sample-barcoded 5' primer were used in a second PCR of roughly 7 to 12 cycles. Each of the cDNA molecules was tagged by a template-switch adaptor with 12 random nucleotides. TCRdb recomputed calls from the 5' RACE reads with MiXCR, one row per CDR3 protein. The sample records about a million distinct CDR3 sequences, more than 30% being singletons. The data stem from a study of blood T cells in healthy people across ages. Overall study: Through template switching, about one barcoded beta molecule was captured per two T cells, as measured in model experiments. Findings and caveats of the study: Getting older went along with TCR beta diversity per million T cells dropping roughly linearly.

This CDR3 has 16 residues. Germline CDR1 and CDR2: SNHLY and FYNNEI. Germline trimming cut 6 bases from V and 2 bases from J; bases unmatched to any gene: 7. Sequencing used blood. V is TRBV2 and J is TRBJ2-3, with 11 positions matching TRBD2. The origin of this receptor is a man aged 18 to 29 in good health. The CDR3 DNA sequence: TGTGCCAGCAGCTATAGCGGGGGGGGATTCACAGATACGCAGTATTTT. This sequence encodes CASSYSGGGFTDTQYF.